One sample yielded the 5 T cell receptor beta chains listed below, sequenced in a study of T-cell reconstitution after alpha-beta-depleted transplantation in children. For TCRbeta, the library was prepared with unique molecular identifiers. TCRdb recomputed calls from the PCR reads with MiXCR, one row per CDR3 protein. The table shows just under 350,000 distinct CDR3 sequences, with 15% to 20% occurring only once. The sample here was PBMCs, mostly from graft donor cells, taken 360 days after TCRalphabeta/CD19-depleted stem cell transplant. These receptors all come from a male patient aged 2 to 9 who had a stem cell transplant for acute lymphoblastic leukemia, so the T cells may come from the graft donor.

This clonotype was seen a handful of times. The CDR3 sequence is CASSLARFSDRGGNTIYF. The DNA of the CDR3 is TGTGCCAGCAGCTTAGCGCGGTTCTCGGACAGGGGTGGAAACACCATATATTTT. The chain joins TRBV11-1 to TRBJ1-3; 9 positions match TRBD1. Germline CDR1 reads SGHAT; CDR2 reads FQDESV (reference sequence). Trimming at V came to 0 bases and at J to 3 bases, leaving 9 bases not matched to a gene. The CDR3 runs to 18 residues.

Many counts were recorded for this clonotype. The chain links TRBV7-2 to TRBJ2-2, with D possibly being TRBD1 or TRBD2 (5 bases each). Trimming took off 2 bases at V and 4 bases at J, with 14 bases between the two ends. The germline gives CDR1 SGHTA, CDR2 FQGNSA. The CDR3 totals 16 residues. The CDR3, as DNA: TGTGCCAGCAGCTTACGGGGTGGGGGTATCACCGGGGAGCTGTTTTTT. Protein: CASSLRGGGITGELFF.

The CDR3 nucleotides are TGTGCCAGCAGCTTGGGTGTCTACGGGAGGGGGAGGTACAATGAGCAGTTCTTC. Translation gives CASSLGVYGRGRYNEQFF. This chain connects TRBV5-6 to TRBJ2-1; the match to TRBD2 covers 8 bases. The CDR3 sequence is 18 residues long. Germline assignment: CDR1 SGHDT and CDR2 YYEEEE. V lost 0 bases to trimming and J lost 4 bases; unmatched junction nucleotides: 12.

This clonotype was detected many times. The CDR3 protein is CASSLPGTGAEETQYF. CDR3 nucleotides: TGTGCCAGCAGCTTGCCCGGGACAGGGGCAGAAGAGACCCAGTACTTC. The chain combines TRBV5-5 with TRBJ2-5; 10 bases fit TRBD1. Looked up from germline, CDR1 is SGHKS and CDR2 is YYEKEE (reference sequence). The CDR3 runs to 16 residues. The V gene end was trimmed by 1 base and the J gene end by 3 bases; junction bases not matched to a gene: 6.

The chain couples TRBV5-1 to TRBJ2-3; D is perhaps TRBD2 (6 bases). The CDR3 is 15 amino acids. CDR1 is SGHRS, CDR2 YFSETQ, per germline. Trimming took off 0 bases at V and 1 base at J, with 9 bases between the two ends. CDR3 sequence (DNA): TGCGCCAGCAGCTTGGAGGCTAGCGGCACAGATACGCAGTATTTT. Translation: CASSLEASGTDTQYF.